One sample yielded the 10 T cell receptor beta chains listed below, sequenced in a study of CXCR3-negative and CXCR3-positive naive CD8 T cells. cDNA libraries for TRB were generated by 5' RACE incorporating UMI labels. TCRdb reanalyzed the 5' RACE reads, giving one entry per CDR3 protein sequence and no DNA. The table lists about 40,000 distinct CDR3 sequences. Material: memory CD8+ T cells from blood. The receptors originated from a human donor in good health. Some clones in this sample may be carry-over from other donors' samples.

This chain uses TRBV28 with TRBJ2-5; TCRdb names TRBD2, which stays unverified in the absence of DNA. Germline CDR1 reads MDHEN; CDR2 reads SYDVKM. The CDR3 sequence is 14 residues long. The chain's CDR3 is CASSFIGPQETQYF.

The chain is built from TRBV29-1 and TRBJ2-7; checking the TCRdb D call of TRBD1 is not possible without DNA. CDR3 size: 15 residues. CDR1 SQVTM and CDR2 ANQGSEA come from the germline V gene. The CDR3 spells CSVELSPGTPYEQYF.

The chain joins TRBV15 to TRBJ1-1; TCRdb picks TRBD1, but there is no DNA to check that call. The CDR3 runs 11 residues. The V gene's germline CDR1 is LNHNV and CDR2 YYDKDF (reference sequence). CDR3 amino acids: CATRGHRDAFF.

The chain employs TRBV7-8 and TRBJ2-1; TCRdb lists TRBD1, though no DNA is available to test this call. The CDR3 has 17 residues. The germline V gene has CDR1 SGHVS and CDR2 FQNEAQ. The CDR3 reads CASSLEVAVSSYNEQFF.

The CDR3 loop reads CASSPFDSLSYNEQFF. V is TRBV12-3 or TRBV12-4 and J is TRBJ2-1; absent DNA, TCRdb's TRBD1 call cannot be checked. The CDR3 has 16 residues.

This chain uses TRBV7-2 with TRBJ2-7; the TCRdb call, TRBD1, lacks DNA for checking. Looked up from germline, CDR1 is SGHTA and CDR2 is FQGNSA. CDR3 length: 14 amino acids. The CDR3 sequence: CASSFWTGSYEQYF.

The CDR3 here is CSARDREDVSYEQYF. The chain uses TRBV20-1 and TRBJ2-7. CDR1 and CDR2 from the germline V gene are DFQATT and SNEGSKA (reference sequence). CDR3 size: 15 residues.

The chain joins TRBV29-1 to TRBJ2-1; TCRdb's assignment of TRBD1 cannot be checked, as there is no DNA. CDR3 length: 15 amino acids. Germline CDR1 reads SQVTM; CDR2 reads ANQGSEA. The CDR3 protein is CSVASTGSFYNEQFF.

The chain employs TRBV7-9 and TRBJ2-7; TCRdb outputs TRBD2, but without DNA this stays unchecked. The CDR3 runs to 14 residues. CDR1 SEHNR and CDR2 FQNEAQ come from the germline V gene (reference sequence). The CDR3 loop is CASSFVAGAYEQYF.

Frequency places this clonotype as large (0.1 to 1%). The genes are TRBV10-3 and TRBJ2-1; TCRdb's D gene call, TRBD1, goes unchecked for lack of DNA. The CDR3 sequence is 14 residues long. Germline V gene sequence: CDR1 ENHRY, CDR2 SYGVKD. CDR3 protein: CATKQDSSYNEQFF.